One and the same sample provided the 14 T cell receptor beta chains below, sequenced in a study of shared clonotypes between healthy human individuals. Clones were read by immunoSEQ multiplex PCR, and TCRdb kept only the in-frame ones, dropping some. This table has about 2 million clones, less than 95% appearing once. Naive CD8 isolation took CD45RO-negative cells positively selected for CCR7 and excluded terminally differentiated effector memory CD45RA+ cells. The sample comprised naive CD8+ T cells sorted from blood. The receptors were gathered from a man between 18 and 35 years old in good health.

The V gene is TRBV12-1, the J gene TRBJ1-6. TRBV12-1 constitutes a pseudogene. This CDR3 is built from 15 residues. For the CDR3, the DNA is TGTGCCAGCAGCTTTGAGTGCGGGAGTGGTGGACCCCTCCACTTT. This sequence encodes CASSFECGSGGPLHF.

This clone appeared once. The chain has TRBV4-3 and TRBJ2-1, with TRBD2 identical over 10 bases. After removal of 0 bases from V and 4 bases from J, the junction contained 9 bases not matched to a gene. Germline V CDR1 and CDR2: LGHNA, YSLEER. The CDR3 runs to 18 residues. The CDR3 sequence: CASSQDSGTSAFYNEQFF. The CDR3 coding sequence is TGCGCCAGCAGCCAAGACTCCGGGACTAGCGCATTTTACAATGAGCAGTTCTTC.

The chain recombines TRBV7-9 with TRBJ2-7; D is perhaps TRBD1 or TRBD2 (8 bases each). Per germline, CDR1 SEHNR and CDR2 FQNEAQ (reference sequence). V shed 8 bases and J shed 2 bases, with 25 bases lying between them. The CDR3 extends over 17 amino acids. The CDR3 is CASEHRDRGLDPYEQYF. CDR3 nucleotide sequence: TGTGCCAGCGAACATAGAGACAGGGGACTAGATCCCTACGAGCAGTACTTC.

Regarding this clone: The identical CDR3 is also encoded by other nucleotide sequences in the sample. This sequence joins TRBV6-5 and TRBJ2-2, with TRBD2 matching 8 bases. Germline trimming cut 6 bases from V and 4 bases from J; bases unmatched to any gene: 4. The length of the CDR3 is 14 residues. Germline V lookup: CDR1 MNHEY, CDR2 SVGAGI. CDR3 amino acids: CASSPGTSTGELFF. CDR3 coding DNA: TGTGCCAGCAGCCCCGGGACTAGCACCGGGGAGCTGTTTTTT.

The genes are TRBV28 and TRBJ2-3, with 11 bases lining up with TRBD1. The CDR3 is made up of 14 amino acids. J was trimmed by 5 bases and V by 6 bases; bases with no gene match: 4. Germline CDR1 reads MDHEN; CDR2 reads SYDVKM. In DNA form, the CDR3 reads TGTGCCAGCAGCCCGGACAGGGGGCAAGATACGCAGTATTTT. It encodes CASSPDRGQDTQYF.

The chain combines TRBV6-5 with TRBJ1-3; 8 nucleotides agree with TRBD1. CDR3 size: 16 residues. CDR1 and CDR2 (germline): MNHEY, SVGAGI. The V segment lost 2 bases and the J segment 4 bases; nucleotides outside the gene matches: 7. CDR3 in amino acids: CASSYAQGGAGNTIYF. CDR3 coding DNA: TGTGCCAGCAGTTACGCACAGGGGGGAGCCGGAAACACCATATATTTT.

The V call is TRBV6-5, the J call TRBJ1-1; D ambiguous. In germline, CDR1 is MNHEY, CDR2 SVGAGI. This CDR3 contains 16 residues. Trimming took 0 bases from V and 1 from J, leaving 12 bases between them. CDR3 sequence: CASSYSGPGWNTEAFF. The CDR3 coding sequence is TGTGCCAGCAGTTACTCAGGGCCTGGCTGGAACACTGAAGCTTTCTTT.

DNA for the CDR3: TGTGCCAGCAGTTTCAGGGCAGGGGGCGCGGGCCCAACTAATGAAAAACTGTTTTTT. It codes for CASSFRAGGAGPTNEKLFF. V gene TRBV28 combines with J gene TRBJ1-4, with 8 bases fitting TRBD1. This CDR3 has 19 amino acids. V lost 3 bases, J lost 0 bases, and 12 bases stayed unmatched. The V gene's germline CDR1 is MDHEN and CDR2 SYDVKM.

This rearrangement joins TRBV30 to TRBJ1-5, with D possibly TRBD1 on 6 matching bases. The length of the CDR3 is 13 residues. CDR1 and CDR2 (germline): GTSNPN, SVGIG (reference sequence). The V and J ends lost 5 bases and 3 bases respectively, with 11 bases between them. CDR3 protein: CAWGPGDNQPQHF. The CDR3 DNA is TGTGCCTGGGGGCCAGGGGACAATCAGCCCCAGCATTTT.

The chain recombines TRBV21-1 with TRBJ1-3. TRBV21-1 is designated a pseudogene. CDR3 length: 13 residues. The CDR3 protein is CASSKASGNTIYF. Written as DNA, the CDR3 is TGTGCCAGCAGCAAAGCTAGCGGAAACACCATATATTTT.

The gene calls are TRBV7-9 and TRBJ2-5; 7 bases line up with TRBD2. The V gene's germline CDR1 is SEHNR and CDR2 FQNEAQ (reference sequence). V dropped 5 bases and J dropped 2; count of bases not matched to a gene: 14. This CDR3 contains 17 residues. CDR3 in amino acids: CASSPPRGASGQETQYF. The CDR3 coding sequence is TGTGCCAGCAGCCCCCCCCGAGGGGCTAGCGGACAAGAGACCCAGTACTTC.

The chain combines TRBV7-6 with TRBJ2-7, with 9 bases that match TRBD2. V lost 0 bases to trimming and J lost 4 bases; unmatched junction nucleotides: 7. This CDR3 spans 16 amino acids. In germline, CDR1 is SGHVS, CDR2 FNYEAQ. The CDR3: CASSLATTSGAYEQYF. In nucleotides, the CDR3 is TGTGCCAGCAGCTTAGCCACGACTAGCGGCGCGTACGAGCAGTACTTC.

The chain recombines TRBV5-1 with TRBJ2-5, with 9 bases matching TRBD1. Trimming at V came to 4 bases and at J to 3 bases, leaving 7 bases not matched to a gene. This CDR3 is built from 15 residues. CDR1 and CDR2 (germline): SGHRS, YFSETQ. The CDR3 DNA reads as TGCGCCAGCAGCATAACGGACAGGGGTGAAGAGACCCAGTACTTC. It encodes CASSITDRGEETQYF.

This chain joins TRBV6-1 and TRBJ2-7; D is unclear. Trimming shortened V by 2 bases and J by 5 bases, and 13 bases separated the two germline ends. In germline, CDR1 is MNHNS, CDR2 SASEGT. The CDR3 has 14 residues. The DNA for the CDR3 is TGTGCCAGCAGTGAATTAGTAGGGTGGGACGAGCAGTACTTC. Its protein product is CASSELVGWDEQYF.